The clone carrying this T cell receptor beta chain was detected a few times. Its antigen is not identified. All of the isolated RNA was reverse transcribed, so expressed TCRB transcripts were sequenced. About 3.6 million reads were obtained on average from naive, central memory and regulatory T cell samples. The assay was immunoSEQ multiplex PCR, and TCRdb's table has in-frame clones only and misses some. The sample has 4,500 to 7,000 clones; over 70% are singletons. This record belongs to a study of beta chain features in type 1 diabetes. Regarding the study as a whole: Small HLA sub-analyses could not settle whether HLA shapes TCRB rearrangement.

V lost 1 base, J lost 6 bases, and 12 bases lay in between. The CDR3 runs 14 residues. Germline V gene sequence: CDR1 SGHTA, CDR2 FQGNSA. This chain uses TRBV7-2 with TRBJ1-2; no definite D call. This TCR was sampled from a man younger than 35 in good health. Sequencing was done on a sample of Tregs from blood. The CDR3 DNA is TGTGCCAGCAGCTTAGTATGGGCCGGCCATGGCTACACCTTC. Encoded protein: CASSLVWAGHGYTF.